The rows below give T cell receptor beta chains drawn from one sample of a study of blood T cell repertoires in COVID-19. Repertoires were generated with immunoSEQ multiplex PCR, while TCRdb's copy carries only in-frame clones and drops some. This table has approximately 170,000 clones, 88% appearing once. The sequenced sample was peripheral blood. The receptor set was obtained from a man aged 30 to 45 with acute or convalescent COVID-19. CDR3s include the opening cysteine and the closing phenylalanine or tryptophan. The order of the fields is J gene, clone size, V gene, D gene, CDR3 DNA, CDR3 protein. A D gene is named only where the DNA matches it firmly. Where a row states a size, it is once, few, many or the class of an expanded clone; other rows omit it.

>TRBJ2-1|.|TRBV19|TRBD1
TGTGCCACCAAAAAATGGGGGACAGACGACAATGAGCAGTTCTTC
CATKKWGTDDNEQFF
>TRBJ1-2|.|TRBV7-3|TRBD1
TGTGCCAGCAGTTCCGACAGGGTTGGCGGCTACACCTTC
CASSSDRVGGYTF
>TRBJ2-4|.|TRBV12-3/TRBV12-4|.
TGTGCCAGCAGTTTAGAGAGTGACATTCAGTACTTC
CASSLESDIQYF
>TRBJ1-6|.|TRBV18|TRBD1
TGTGCCAGCTCCTTTGACAGGGGATATTCACCCCTCCACTTT
CASSFDRGYSPLHF
>TRBJ1-6|.|TRBV6-5|TRBD1
TGTGCCAGCAGGATAACAGGGGGCGATTCACCCCTCCACTTT
CASRITGGDSPLHF
>TRBJ1-5|.|TRBV7-9|.
TGTGCCAGCAGCTCGCAGAGGGCACGCCAGCCCCAGCATTTT
CASSSQRARQPQHF
>TRBJ1-1|.|TRBV19|.
TGTGCCAGTAAACCAGGATATGCTGAAGCTTTCTTT
CASKPGYAEAFF
>TRBJ1-2|.|TRBV28|.
TGTGCCAGCAGCCAACTTCCTCGGGGCTATGGCTACACCTTC
CASSQLPRGYGYTF
>TRBJ2-7|.|TRBV4-1|.
TGCGCCAGCAGCCAAATTAACGAGTCCCCCTACGAGCAGTACTTC
CASSQINESPYEQYF
>TRBJ1-5|.|TRBV6-2/TRBV6-3|.
TGTGCCAGCAGTTATCCCCGGAACAGTAATCAGCCCCAGCATTTT
CASSYPRNSNQPQHF
>TRBJ2-1|.|TRBV5-4|TRBD2
TGTGCCAGCACAGGCCGCAGGACTAGCGGGGGTCCGGGTGTCTTC
CASTGRRTSGGPGVF
>TRBJ2-3|.|TRBV2|TRBD1
TGTGCCAGCAGCGTGACAGGGAGCACAGATACGCAGTATTTT
CASSVTGSTDTQYF
>TRBJ2-1|.|TRBV6-5|.
TGTGCCAGCAGGACGTTTCTAGCGACTCACAATGAGCAGTTCTTC
CASRTFLATHNEQFF
>TRBJ2-1|.|TRBV7-9|TRBD1
TGTGCGGGGACAGCCTACAATGAGCAGTTCTTC
CAGTAYNEQFF
>TRBJ2-1|few|TRBV28|TRBD2
TGTGCCAGCAGCCCCTCAGGGCTAGCGGGAGATCTCTACAATGAGCAGTTCTTC
CASSPSGLAGDLYNEQFF
>TRBJ1-2|.|TRBV18|TRBD1
TGTGCCAGCTCAATAGGGGACAGGCGGGGCTACACCTTC
CASSIGDRRGYTF
>TRBJ2-7|.|TRBV30|TRBD1
TGTGCCTGGAGTGCGAGATCGACAGGGCGCGAGCAGTACTTC
CAWSARSTGREQYF
>TRBJ2-3|.|TRBV28|TRBD2
TGTGCCAGCAGTTTACCCTACAGGGGGACTAGCGGGATCAGAAGGTTT
CASSLPYRGTSGIRRF
>TRBJ2-3|.|TRBV5-1|.
TGCGCCAGCAGTCGTCTACCAGCGGCCCTTACAGATACGCAGTATTTT
CASSRLPAALTDTQYF
>TRBJ2-7|.|TRBV10-3|.
TGTGCCATCCTAGCACATGACTTTGGGGAGCAGTACTTC
CAILAHDFGEQYF
>TRBJ1-2|.|TRBV6-6|TRBD1
TGTGCCAGCAGTTCCCGGACAGGGGGGGATGGCTACACCTTC
CASSSRTGGDGYTF
>TRBJ2-2|.|TRBV27|TRBD2
TGTGCCAGCAGTTTTTCCGGGCGGGGGGGCACCGGGGAGCTGTTTTTT
CASSFSGRGGTGELFF
>TRBJ1-1|once|TRBV3-1/TRBV3-2|.
TGTGCCAGCAGCCTATTTCGTAGTGCAGAAGCTTTCTTT
CASSLFRSAEAFF
>TRBJ1-1|.|TRBV14|TRBD1
TGTGCCAGCAGCCTTTTCGACAGGGCGGGCACTGAAGCTTTCTTT
CASSLFDRAGTEAFF
>TRBJ2-3|.|TRBV3-1/TRBV3-2|TRBD2
TGTGCCAGCAGCCTCCGGACTAGCGGAGGGGATACGCAGTATTTT
CASSLRTSGGDTQYF
>TRBJ2-1|.|TRBV5-4|TRBD1
TGTGCCAGCAGCTTGGAGACAGGGGTGGGCAATGAGCAGTTCTTC
CASSLETGVGNEQFF
>TRBJ2-1|.|TRBV5-6|TRBD1
TGTGCCAGCAGCGGGGGACAGAGTTACAATGAGCAGTTCTTC
CASSGGQSYNEQFF
>TRBJ1-1|.|TRBV18|.
TGTGCCAGCTCACCAGGGGCGGGGGAGATTGCTTTCTTT
CASSPGAGEIAFF
>TRBJ2-2|.|TRBV2|TRBD1
TGTGCCAGCAGTGCTGGACAGGGGAACACCGGGGAGCTGTTTTTT
CASSAGQGNTGELFF
>TRBJ1-2|.|TRBV7-9|.
TGTGCCAGCAGCCTTGGCTCGACATCTGAGAGCCATGGCTACACCTTC
CASSLGSTSESHGYTF
>TRBJ1-2|.|TRBV28|.
TGTGCCAGCAGTTTACTGGCGGACTATGGCTACACCTTC
CASSLLADYGYTF
>TRBJ1-2|once|TRBV30|.
TGTGCCTGGACTGAGACAGCCAACTATGGCTACACCTTC
CAWTETANYGYTF
>TRBJ1-6|.|TRBV5-1|.
TGCGCCAGCAGCTTGCAGGGGTCTACAAATTCACCCCTCCACTTT
CASSLQGSTNSPLHF
>TRBJ1-4|.|TRBV3-1/TRBV3-2|TRBD1
TGTGCCAGCAGCCTATCCGACAGGGGAGTAACTAATGAAAAACTGTTTTTT
CASSLSDRGVTNEKLFF
>TRBJ2-1|.|TRBV27|.
TGTGCCAGCAGCACCCTATCCTACAATGAGCAGTTCTTC
CASSTLSYNEQFF
>TRBJ2-2|once|TRBV28|.
TGTGCCAGCAGTTCCCTCTACACCGGGGAGCTGTTTTTT
CASSSLYTGELFF
>TRBJ2-7|.|TRBV3-1/TRBV3-2|TRBD1
TGTGCCAGCAGCCAGAACAGGGGCGTAGGGGAGCAGTACTTC
CASSQNRGVGEQYF
>TRBJ1-1|.|TRBV7-8|.
TGTGCCAGCAGCCCCGGTCGAAACACTGAAGCTTTCTTT
CASSPGRNTEAFF
>TRBJ2-4|once|TRBV28|TRBD1
TGTGCCAGCACCCTAGGGCAGGGGGCCGGCAAAAACATTCAGTACTTC
CASTLGQGAGKNIQYF
>TRBJ2-5|.|TRBV18|.
TGTGCCAGCTCACCCAACAGGCAAGAGACCCAGTACTTC
CASSPNRQETQYF
>TRBJ1-2|.|TRBV30|.
TGTGCCTGGAGTGTAACTTATGGCTACACCTTC
CAWSVTYGYTF
>TRBJ2-4|once|TRBV6-2/TRBV6-3|TRBD2
TGTGCCAGCAGTTTCCTTCCTAGCGGAGCGGGAGCCAAAAACATTCAGTACTTC
CASSFLPSGAGAKNIQYF
>TRBJ1-6|.|TRBV30|.
TGTGCCTGGAGGCGTTCCAATTTGGGGGGTTCACCCCTCCACTTT
CAWRRSNLGGSPLHF
>TRBJ2-7|.|TRBV6-1|TRBD2
TGTGCCAGCAGTGGGCGCCCTAGCGGGAGGTCCTACGAGCAGTACTTC
CASSGRPSGRSYEQYF
>TRBJ1-3|.|TRBV5-1|TRBD1
TGCGCCAGCAGCTTGGGACCCTTCGGCTTAGGGACAGGCTACGGAAACACCATATATTTT
CASSLGPFGLGTGYGNTIYF
>TRBJ2-3|.|TRBV27|.
TGTGCCAGCAGTTTATTCACTAGCAGAGATACGCAGTATTTT
CASSLFTSRDTQYF
>TRBJ2-3|.|TRBV6-5|.
TGTGCCAGCAGTTACGACAGGAGAGATACGCAGTATTTT
CASSYDRRDTQYF
>TRBJ2-4|.|TRBV4-1|.
TGCGCCAGCAGCCAAGGAGGCGGGGTAGGGGACGGAAACATTCAGTACTTC
CASSQGGGVGDGNIQYF
>TRBJ2-5|.|TRBV30|TRBD2
TGTGCCTGGAATCGCCGAATAGCGGGAGAGACCCAGTACTTC
CAWNRRIAGETQYF
>TRBJ1-5|.|TRBV5-4|.
TGTGCCAGCAGCCAGGTCGGGGATAATCAGCCCCAGCATTTT
CASSQVGDNQPQHF
>TRBJ2-5|.|TRBV5-6|TRBD2
TGTGCCAGCAGCTTGGTAGTCGGGGGGTCAGAGACCCAGTACTTC
CASSLVVGGSETQYF
>TRBJ1-2|.|TRBV27|TRBD1
TGTGCCAGCAGTTTATCGACACAGGGGCACAACTATGGCTACACCTTC
CASSLSTQGHNYGYTF
>TRBJ2-1|.|TRBV6-5|TRBD1
TGTGCCAGCAGCCGGACAGGGGGTGGTGCTGAGCAGTTCTTC
CASSRTGGGAEQFF
>TRBJ2-7|.|TRBV6-5|.
TGTGCCAGCAGTTCGGTAGTATACAGGTGGTACGAGCAGTACTTC
CASSSVVYRWYEQYF
>TRBJ2-3|.|TRBV9|.
TGTGCCAGCAGCGTAGGATGGGGACTTAGCACAGATACGCAGTATTTT
CASSVGWGLSTDTQYF
>TRBJ2-7|.|TRBV3-1/TRBV3-2|.
TGTGCCAGCAGCCAATTTCAGGGGATTCTCTACGAGCAGTACTTC
CASSQFQGILYEQYF
>TRBJ2-1|.|TRBV2|.
TGTGCCAGCACCCTACAGGGTGTATGGGGCAATGAGCAGTTCTTC
CASTLQGVWGNEQFF
>TRBJ2-1|.|TRBV9|.
TGTGCCAGCAGCGACGGGATTAACAATGAGCAGTTCTTC
CASSDGINNEQFF
>TRBJ1-3|.|TRBV2|.
TGTGCCAGCAACCATCAGGAAATCTACTCTGGAAACACCATATATTTT
CASNHQEIYSGNTIYF